Sequencing of this T cell receptor (beta chain) was carried out in a study of blood T cell repertoires in COVID-19. Turning to the study itself: Specimens from acute and convalescent COVID-19 originated in the United States, Italy and Spain.

Original methodology: It was from reference gene primer amplification that nucleated cell counts were estimated. Profiled with immunoSEQ multiplex PCR; TCRdb holds only in-frame clones, not every one. V, J and clone size were drawn from that table, and D and trimming were deduced from the DNA. The data show 220,000 or so clones, about 90% seen once. The CDR3 has 14 amino acids. The germline CDR1 and CDR2 sequences are MNHEY and SVGAGI. With V trimmed by 6 bases and J by 5 bases, 6 bases remained unmatched. This TCR derives from a man aged 55 to 70 with COVID-19, enrolled during active disease. This chain links TRBV6-5 with TRBJ1-2, with 10 bases matching TRBD1. Specimen: peripheral blood. CDR3 DNA: TGTGCCAGCAGCCGGGACAGGGGTGGATATGGCTACACCTTC. It yields the protein CASSRDRGGYGYTF.